The present TCR beta chain was sequenced within a study of long-term antiretroviral therapy in people with HIV. Study results and limitations: Post-ART samples showed increased diversity that remained below transplant donor control levels. Comparison with controls showed narrower CDR3 length ranges in HIV repertoires.

The authors ran the immunoSEQ assay, v3.0, at survey level. The protocol was immunoSEQ multiplex PCR, while the TCRdb copy is restricted to in-frame clones and leaves out a portion. Of over 15,000 clones listed, 79% were seen once; the top ten hold 10% to 12%. V was clipped by 4 bases and J by 0 bases, with 6 bases between them. From germline, CDR1 is SGHDN and CDR2 FVKESK. The CDR3 length is 13 residues. In regard to this clone: Its antigen remains unidentified.

J is TRBJ2-5 and V is TRBV14; D is unclear. This specimen was unsorted PBMCs, taken 2.3 years after starting antiretroviral therapy. This TCR derives from a woman aged 40 to 50 with HIV. DNA for the CDR3: TGTGCCAGCAGCCGACTGTACCAAGAGACCCAGTACTTC. This sequence encodes CASSRLYQETQYF.